The 10 T cell receptor beta chains listed next were all sequenced from one sample in a study of CD8+CD57+ T cells in acquired aplastic anemia. Template material for TCR beta VDJ and CDR3 profiling consisted of genomic DNA. TCRdb re-analysed the reads in MiXCR, keeping a single row per CDR3 protein. The sample has about 150,000 distinct CDR3 sequences, about 48% seen once. Only patients with CD8+CD57+ cell expansion on flow cytometry were chosen for sequencing. Material: sorted CD4+, CD8+, or CD8+CD57+ T cells (not recorded which) from PBMCs. These receptors originate from a human donor with aplastic anemia.

The genes are TRBV6-4 and TRBJ2-2; 12 bases are shared with TRBD2. The CDR3 has 14 residues. J gave up 7 bases and V 6 bases, and 3 bases lay outside the gene matches. Per the germline V gene, CDR1 is MRHNA and CDR2 is SNTAGT. CDR3 region: CASRELAGGGELFF. As DNA, the CDR3 is TGTGCCAGCAGGGAACTAGCGGGGGGCGGGGAGCTGTTTTTT.

The CDR3 DNA reads TGTGCCATCAGTGGGGACGCCTCCTACGAGCAGTACTTC. Residues: CAISGDASYEQYF. The chain recombines TRBV10-3 with TRBJ2-7; D possibly matches TRBD1 or TRBD2 (5 bases each). The V gene's germline CDR1 is ENHRY and CDR2 SYGVKD. The V end was cut by 4 bases, the J end by 0 bases, with 7 bases between. The CDR3 sequence is 13 residues long.

This clonotype was seen repeatedly, ten times or more. V is TRBV2 and J is TRBJ2-5; 8 nucleotides line up with TRBD1. V shed 2 bases, J shed 4 bases, and the junction held 3 bases outside the gene matches. The CDR3 contains 14 residues. Looked up from germline, CDR1 is SNHLY and CDR2 is FYNNEI. The CDR3 protein is CASSEQGAGETQYF. The CDR3, as DNA: TGTGCCAGCAGTGAACAGGGGGCGGGAGAGACCCAGTACTTC.

The chain combines TRBV29-1 with TRBJ2-3, with 12 bases identical to TRBD2. V lost 5 bases, J lost 8 bases, and 5 bases stayed unmatched. CDR1 and CDR2 from the germline V gene are SQVTM and ANQGSEA. The CDR3 is 13 residues long. CDR3 DNA sequence: TGCAGCGTTACTAGCGGGGGGCCCCGTACGCAGTATTTT. This sequence encodes CSVTSGGPRTQYF.

The chain joins TRBV25-1 to TRBJ1-3; D unclear. The CDR3 has 13 residues. V shed 5 bases and J shed 4 bases, with 9 bases lying between them. Germline V gives CDR1 MGHDK, CDR2 SYGVNS. The CDR3 spells CASSPRVGNTIYF. The DNA for the CDR3 is TGTGCCAGCAGTCCGAGGGTCGGAAACACCATATATTTT.

This clonotype was found many times. The chain employs TRBV7-2 and TRBJ2-7; 8 bases fit TRBD1. CDR3 length equals 15 residues. V was pared by 4 bases and J by 3 bases, with 8 bases of the junction left unmatched. The germline gives CDR1 SGHTA, CDR2 FQGNSA. CDR3 residues: CASSYRQGRIYEQYF. In nucleotides, the CDR3 is TGTGCCAGCAGCTACCGACAGGGGAGGATCTACGAGCAGTACTTC. Supplemented by reference TRBV7-2 and TRBJ2-7, the full variable domain reads GAGVSQSPSNKVTEKGKDVELRCDPISGHTALYWYRQSLGQGLEFLIYFQGNSAPDKSGLPSDRFSAERTGGSVSTLTIQRTQQEDSAVYLCASSYRQGRIYEQYFGPGTRLTVT.

The rearrangement joins TRBV20-1 to TRBJ1-1, with no clear D. The germline V gene encodes CDR1 DFQATT and CDR2 SNEGSKA (reference sequence). The V and J ends lost 6 bases and 8 bases respectively, with 16 bases between them. This CDR3 is built from 12 residues. The CDR3 DNA is TGCAGTGCAGCCCCTAGGGCGGGGGAAGCTTTCTTT. Translated: CSAAPRAGEAFF.

In its sample, this clonotype was seen once. One end of the junction fails to match germline, which may point to a read error. The chain recombines TRBV24-1 with TRBJ2-7; TRBD1 might be the D (5 bases). The CDR3 runs 13 residues. From germline, CDR1 is KGHDR and CDR2 SFDVKD. The CDR3 bases are TGTGCTACCAGTGATTCGCAGGGTTACGGGCAGTACTTC. Translating it yields CATSDSQGYGQYF.

The V and J genes are TRBV11-1 and TRBJ2-3; D ambiguous. The germline V gene encodes CDR1 SGHAT and CDR2 FQDESV (reference sequence). The CDR3 is made up of 17 amino acids. The ends were cut back, 4 bases at V and 0 bases at J, with 17 bases in the middle. The CDR3 DNA reads as TGTGCCAGCAGCTCTAGACTCCAACCAACTAGCACAGATACGCAGTATTTT. Protein product: CASSSRLQPTSTDTQYF.

The gene calls are TRBV7-9 and TRBJ1-3; TRBD1 aligns across 8 bases. Germline CDR1 SEHNR, CDR2 FQNEAQ (reference sequence). J gave up 7 bases and V 5 bases, and 4 bases lay outside the gene matches. The CDR3 length is 13 residues. CDR3 in amino acids: CASSPWDRNTIYF. CDR3 nucleotides: TGTGCCAGCAGCCCCTGGGACAGGAACACCATATATTTT. The full variable domain, completed using reference TRBV7-9 and TRBJ1-3, is DTGVSQNPRHKITKRGQNVTFRCDPISEHNRLYWYRQTLGQGPEFLTYFQNEAQLEKSRLLSDRFSAERPKGSFSTLEIQRTEQGDSAMYLCASSPWDRNTIYFGEGSWLTVV.